The TCR beta chain under discussion was sequenced for a study of blood T cell repertoires in COVID-19. Turning to the study itself: Researchers got acute and convalescent COVID-19 samples from the United States, Italy and Spain.

The CDR3 contains 14 residues. Trimming took 4 bases from V and 13 from J, leaving 17 bases between them. Germline CDR1 and CDR2: LNHDA and SQIVND (reference sequence). Authors' processing steps: The authors estimated nucleated cell counts from reference gene primer amplification. Here immunoSEQ multiplex PCR was the method, and the copy in TCRdb shows in-frame clones only, minus some. D and trimming come from the DNA, and the V and J calls and clone size come from that table. The sample has 250,000 to 300,000 clones, approximately 86% seen once. The chain couples TRBV19 to TRBJ1-6, with D possibly being TRBD1 (5 bases). The receptor was isolated from a woman between 50 and 59 years old who had recovered from COVID-19. Sequenced sample: peripheral blood. The CDR3, as DNA: TGTGCCAGTAGTAAGACCGGGACTCCCTTTCCCCTCCACTTT. It translates to CASSKTGTPFPLHF.